The source of this TCR beta chain is a study of HIV-infected patients and healthy controls (dated by TCRdb to 2013 to 2014). With regard to the full study: The study asked whether deep sequencing of the TCR repertoire from small blood samples of HIV patients could detect immune perturbation and reconstitution. General findings and caveats noted by the study authors: The apparent post-therapy recovery of the Gini index in HIV-infected patients was not reproduced in size-matched repertoire data. MAIT cell alpha-chain CDR3s were found at high frequency in healthy controls but were severely depleted in HIV+ repertoires. Slight age and sex profile differences between the study cohorts did not explain the observed diversity differences. Compared with untreated HIV+ repertoires, healthy control repertoires had roughly threefold more distinct CDR3s and a higher Shannon diversity. During therapy, a significant decrease in frequency was seen for HIV-associated CDR3s, whereas no significant change was found for CMV-associated CDR3s, although most of them became more frequent. Both the Jaccard index and the count of highly shared sequences showed that healthy controls shared more CDR3s between individuals than HIV+ patients did. In the samples, alpha-beta chain pairing was left undetermined. HIV-infected repertoires had significantly higher mean Gini indices than controls, possibly reflecting oligoclonality. Sequencing depth was restricted by the use of whole blood, which also prevented the dynamics of distinct T-cell subpopulations from being separated. Comparisons were complicated by unequal numbers of distinct sequences between patients and controls, and rare events from HIV-infected data were overweighted by size-matching. In the study, no determination of donor HLA types was made. Processing was restricted to sixteen HIV-infected individuals, which the authors judged to be a major constraint on the generalizability of the findings. Significantly different mean usage between HIV-infected patients and controls was observed for eight alpha and eight beta V genes.

The germline V gene supplies CDR1 MGHRA and CDR2 YSYEKL. The CDR3 goes from the cysteine to the phenylalanine over 17 residues. The DNA shown is the 51-base CDR3, in frame from base 1. Germline trimming: 4 bases from V, 6 bases from J; junction bases outside gene matches: 15. Whole blood was used without cell fractionation, so the repertoire reflected all unsorted peripheral T cells. As controls, ten healthy donors without infection were sampled, and about 40% of the ten donors were sampled a second time about 3 months later. For RNA extraction, a 2.5 ml sample of peripheral blood was drawn into Tempus tubes. Residual genomic DNA was removed with the TURBO-DNase kit and globin mRNA was depleted with GLOBINclear. 450 to 500 ng RNA was reverse transcribed with SuperScript III using primers against the alpha and beta constant regions. Alpha and beta chain libraries were generated separately via chain-specific third strand synthesis with multiplexing indices. The protocol used a single primer pair to amplify all rearrangements within a chain, which avoided primer bias, and attached molecular barcodes to each cDNA molecule. T4 RNA Ligase 1 joined purified cDNA to a 5' RACE adapter that carried a random hexamer and the SP2 sequencing primer site. With slow temperature ramps used to favor optimal annealing, second strand synthesis was primed from the SP2 site with Phusion polymerase. Each molecule's 12-nucleotide barcode consisted of two random hexamer sequences, both added before amplification and joined together. An amplification PCR of about 23 cycles with P5s and P7 primers came after a short first PCR that had added P5 and P7 adapter elements plus a second index. A total of 25 to 30 PCR cycles were applied to the libraries, which were quantified on a Qubit, sized on a Bioanalyzer, and diluted to roughly 4.4 nM. Normalized libraries were sequenced on an Illumina MiSeq with 2 x 250 paired-end kits. Reverse transcription reactions underwent purification over MinElute columns, with elution into roughly 10 ul Tris-Cl. A 1:1 ratio of AMPure XP beads was used to clean the adapter ligations after they had run for over 20 hours at 16 degrees C. As for how the authors treated the data: Demultiplexed FASTQ files were processed with a modified Decombinator that output V, J, insert and barcode information. Sequences that shared a barcode but differed from the dominant sequence were treated as errors and discarded, and barcodes were clustered at Levenshtein distance 3 and counted to estimate the original cDNA molecules. The R packages ineq, vegan, igraph and RCytoscape were used for downstream analyses, together with IMGT nomenclature and CDR3 definitions. To avoid skew from clonal expansion, each TCR was counted once, and V gene usage was computed over distinct sequences. Within a donor, similarity networks joined unique CDR3 amino acid sequences in every case where two of them were separated by a single Levenshtein edit. Published HIV-specific CDR3s (approximately 84 alpha, fewer than 900 beta) and CMV-specific CDR3s (more than twelve alpha, about 260 beta) were assembled and queried against the repertoires. It was shown by random subsampling to size-matched repertoires that the decreased diversity of patients was not caused by their lower sequence numbers. The public reads were reanalyzed by TCRdb: fastp trimming at Q25, MiXCR alignment, in-frame beta chains only. Identical CDR3 proteins give one entry, which carries the most common genes and DNA. The V and J calls reflect TCRdb's pipeline rather than the authors' work. The sample profile shows some 19,000 distinct CDR3 sequences; 10% of them were found once. The top ten hold 3.1% of the sample.

To note about this clonotype: Its cognate antigen has yet to be identified. Qualities for individual bases were not recorded, and no much larger clone is one base off.

The specimen sequenced was blood. The receptor was isolated from an adult in good health. The V gene is TRBV4-1 and the J gene is TRBJ2-3; 8 bases in the middle match TRBD2. CDR3 sequence: CASSPAGGPGGADTQYF. The sequence in DNA is TGCGCCAGCAGCCCAGCCGGAGGGCCCGGGGGGGCGGATACGCAGTATTTT.